These 19 T cell receptor beta chains came from one sample sequenced in a study of OX40 agonist ivuxolimab in advanced cancers. Sequencing was performed with immunoSEQ multiplex PCR; in TCRdb, only in-frame clones are kept and a portion is missing. The sample consists of tens of thousands of clones, 75% to 90% of them appearing once. The sample here was CD4+ or CD8+ T cells sorted from blood, taken in a trial of the OX40 agonist ivuxolimab. The source of these receptors is an adult with an advanced solid tumor such as melanoma, head and neck, liver or kidney cancer.

The chain employs TRBV5-5 and TRBJ1-1; D remains unclear. V lost 4 bases and J lost 1, with 11 bases in between. The length of the CDR3 is 14 residues. CDR1 SGHKS and CDR2 YYEKEE come from the germline V gene (reference sequence). The CDR3 bases are TGTGCCAGCAGCCTGTTGACAAAGAACACTGAAGCTTTCTTT. The encoded protein is CASSLLTKNTEAFF.

The chain carries TRBV18 and TRBJ2-6; D uncertain. Trimming removed 3 bases from V and 5 bases from J, with 5 bases in between. This CDR3 spans 13 amino acids. The germline CDR1 and CDR2 sequences are KGHSH and LQKENI. The CDR3, as DNA: TGTGCCAGCTCACCTGAATGGGCCAACGTCCTGACTTTC. The encoded protein is CASSPEWANVLTF.

This clone was seen a few times. This chain links TRBV27 with TRBJ1-1; unclear D gene. The CDR3 extends over 12 amino acids. V lost 8 bases, J lost 6 bases, and 13 bases lay in between. CDR1 is MNHEY and CDR2 is SMNVEV in the germline V gene (reference sequence). The DNA of the CDR3 is TGTGCCAGCTGGGCGGTTGGCGCTGAAGCTTTCTTT. This codes for CASWAVGAEAFF.

A remark on this clone: A junction end diverges from the germline sequence, so it may reflect a read error. The chain couples TRBV10-3 to TRBJ2-7; a possible D gene is TRBD2 (5 bases). This CDR3 contains 11 residues. CDR1 ENHRY and CDR2 SYGVKD come from the germline V gene. The CDR3 protein is CAISELGPLHF. CDR3 coding DNA: TGTGCCATCAGTGAACTAGGGCCGTTACACTTC.

The rearrangement links TRBV5-4 to TRBJ2-3; TRBD2 aligns across 12 bases. Germline V lookup: CDR1 SGHNT, CDR2 YYREEE (reference sequence). V dropped 3 bases and J dropped 1; count of bases not matched to a gene: 0. This CDR3 is built from 15 residues. The CDR3 DNA sequence: TGTGCCAGCAGCTCTAGCGGGGGGGGCACAGATACGCAGTATTTT. It codes for CASSSSGGGTDTQYF. The entire variable domain, with the rest obtained from reference TRBV5-4 and TRBJ2-3, is as follows: ETGVTQSPTHLIKTRGQQVTLRCSSQSGHNTVSWYQQALGQGPQFIFQYYREEENGRGNFPPRFSGLQFPNYSSELNVNALELDDSALYLCASSSSGGGTDTQYFGPGTRLTVL.

V is TRBV2 and J is TRBJ1-1, with unresolved D. CDR3 length: 14 amino acids. From germline, CDR1 is SNHLY and CDR2 FYNNEI. V was pared by 9 bases and J by 1 base, with 15 bases between. The CDR3 sequence: CARPQEGRNTEAFF. The CDR3 DNA follows: TGTGCCAGGCCCCAGGAAGGGCGGAACACTGAAGCTTTCTTT.

The rearrangement uses TRBV6-6 and TRBJ2-1, with 7 bases that match TRBD1. Looked up from germline, CDR1 is MNHNY and CDR2 is SVGAGI (reference sequence). J was trimmed by 9 bases and V by 6 bases; bases with no gene match: 5. There are 12 residues in the CDR3. The CDR3 region has the DNA TGTGCCAGCAGGTCACAGGGGACTGAGCAGTTCTTC. Its protein product is CASRSQGTEQFF.

This sequence joins TRBV2 and TRBJ2-5, with D unclear. The last part of the DNA fits TRBJ2-7 better; the J call may be wrong. In germline, CDR1 is SNHLY, CDR2 FYNNEI. CDR3 size: 14 residues. The CDR3 loop reads CASSETAFGYEQYF. CDR3 in DNA: TGTGCCAGCAGTGAAACTGCCTTCGGATACGAGCAGTACTTC.

The V call is TRBV14, the J call TRBJ2-5; 8 nucleotides line up with TRBD1. The CDR3 consists of 15 residues. V was clipped by 0 bases and J by 1 base; unmatched bases: 1. Per germline, CDR1 SGHDN and CDR2 FVKESK. The chain's CDR3 is CASSQETGGQETQYF. In nucleotides, the CDR3 is TGTGCCAGCAGCCAAGAAACAGGGGGCCAAGAGACCCAGTACTTC.

CDR3 sequence reads: CASSRQGISYEQYF. CDR3 DNA sequence: TGTGCCAGCAGCAGACAGGGGATCTCCTACGAGCAGTACTTC. This chain links TRBV7-6 with TRBJ2-7; 8 bases agree with TRBD1. V was clipped by 5 bases and J by 0 bases; unmatched bases: 3. Germline CDR1 SGHVS, CDR2 FNYEAQ. The CDR3 is 14 residues long.

The chain is built from TRBV2 and TRBJ1-5; 8 nucleotides align to TRBD1. The V gene end was trimmed by 5 bases and the J gene end by 3 bases; junction bases not matched to a gene: 6. This CDR3 has 15 residues. CDR1 and CDR2 from the germline V gene are SNHLY and FYNNEI. The CDR3 loop is CASSRTGRDNQPQHF. In nucleotides, the CDR3 is TGTGCCAGCAGTAGGACAGGGCGAGACAATCAGCCCCAGCATTTT.

The chain has TRBV29-1 and TRBJ2-7, with 9 bases lining up with TRBD1. The ends lost 7 bases at V and 5 bases at J; junction bases unmatched: 6. The CDR3 is 12 amino acids. Germline V gene lookup returns CDR1 SQVTM and CDR2 ANQGSEA. The CDR3, as DNA: TGCAGCGGCGGGACAGGGTTCGACGAGCAGTACTTC. This gives the protein CSGGTGFDEQYF.

The gene calls are TRBV9 and TRBJ1-1; D uncertain. Germline V gene lookup returns CDR1 SGDLS and CDR2 YYNGEE. The CDR3 is 13 amino acids. V lost 1 base and J lost 1, with 5 bases in between. The CDR3 is CASSVSANTEAFF. Written as DNA, the CDR3 is TGTGCCAGCAGCGTATCGGCGAACACTGAAGCTTTCTTT.

This chain connects TRBV5-6 to TRBJ1-2; TRBD1 might be the D (5 bases). V gave up 2 bases and J gave up 5 bases, with 13 bases separating them. Germline V gene sequence: CDR1 SGHDT, CDR2 YYEEEE. The CDR3 contains 14 residues. The CDR3 protein is CASSLTGTEYGYTF. In DNA, the CDR3 is TGTGCCAGCAGCTTAACCGGGACGGAATATGGCTACACCTTC.

This rearrangement joins TRBV7-2 to TRBJ2-5, with 9 nucleotides matching TRBD2. J gave up 6 bases and V 5 bases, and 4 bases lay outside the gene matches. The CDR3 totals 13 residues. Germline V lookup: CDR1 SGHTA, CDR2 FQGNSA. The CDR3, as DNA: TGTGCCAGCAGCGCGGGAGGGTCTAAGACCCAGTACTTC. Its translation: CASSAGGSKTQYF.

The rearrangement uses TRBV30 and TRBJ1-1; D is unresolved. The V and J ends lost 3 bases and 4 bases respectively, with 12 bases between them. CDR1 and CDR2 (germline): GTSNPN, SVGIG (reference sequence). The CDR3 is 13 residues long. The CDR3 bases are TGTGCCTGGAGCCGACTCCGGAGCACTGAAGCTTTCTTT. Its protein product is CAWSRLRSTEAFF.

CDR3 protein: CAISVSGTGVLDTDTQYF. In DNA form, the CDR3 reads TGTGCCATCAGTGTTTCCGGGACAGGGGTCCTTGACACAGATACGCAGTATTTT. The J gene is TRBJ2-3, the V gene TRBV10-3, with 10 nucleotides matching TRBD1. Germline CDR1 and CDR2: ENHRY and SYGVKD. J was trimmed by 2 bases and V by 4 bases; bases with no gene match: 12. This CDR3 contains 18 residues.

The rearrangement joins TRBV7-9 to TRBJ2-1, with 7 positions matching TRBD1. This CDR3 has 13 residues. Germline V gene data show CDR1 as SEHNR and CDR2 as FQNEAQ (reference sequence). The V gene end was trimmed by 7 bases and the J gene end by 5 bases; junction bases not matched to a gene: 5. The DNA of the CDR3 is TGTGCCAGCATGGGACAGTACCACAATGAGCAGTTCTTC. This translates into CASMGQYHNEQFF.

The chain carries TRBV18 and TRBJ1-2; 7 bases map to TRBD1. Trimming took 5 bases from V and 0 from J; bases not matched to a gene: 9. The CDR3 has 16 amino acids. Germline lookup yields CDR1 KGHSH and CDR2 LQKENI. CDR3 in DNA: TGTGCCAGCTCATCCGAACCCAGGGGGGCTAACTATGGCTACACCTTC. Protein product: CASSSEPRGANYGYTF.